The clone carrying this T cell receptor beta chain was observed a few times. Its cognate antigen is unknown. The data were obtained in a study of T-cell reconstitution after alpha-beta-depleted transplantation in children. Study results and caveats: T-cell numbers and diversity one year post-transplant derived largely from freshly generated T cells. It was reported that alpha-beta T cells came from several hundred expanded graft clones (about two months after transplant). Surviving recipient T cells and thymic progenitors underlay high day-60 TCRbeta diversity in some patients.

Germline lookup yields CDR1 GTSNPN and CDR2 SVGIG (reference sequence). The CDR3 has 12 amino acids. V was pared by 3 bases and J by 6 bases, with 10 bases between. The TCRbeta library incorporated unique molecular identifiers. TCRdb re-called the PCR reads with MiXCR, one entry per CDR3 protein. The sample has 450,000 to 600,000 distinct CDR3 sequences, 10% to 15% seen once. This chain connects TRBV30 to TRBJ2-3, with D tentatively TRBD2 (5 bases). This sequence originates from a male patient aged 5 to 17 who had a stem cell transplant for acute myeloid leukemia, so the T cells may come from the graft donor. This sample comprised PBMCs, mostly from graft donor cells, obtained 360 days after TCRalphabeta/CD19-depleted stem cell transplant. The CDR3 here is CAWRFQRDTQYF. The CDR3 nucleotides read TGTGCCTGGAGATTCCAGCGGGATACGCAGTATTTT.